This entry lists 31 T cell receptor beta chains sequenced from one sample in a study of blood T cell repertoires in COVID-19. Data came from immunoSEQ multiplex PCR; TCRdb stores just in-frame clones and leaves some out. Among 110,000 to 150,000 clones, roughly 80% were seen once, and the ten largest hold around 3.8%. The specimen was peripheral blood. Source of these receptors: a man aged 70-80 years who had recovered from COVID-19.

The table lists this clone with a count of one. The V and J genes are TRBV27 and TRBJ2-1; 11 bases agree with TRBD2. Unmatched junction bases numbered 7, after V lost 2 bases and J lost 10 bases. This CDR3 spans 15 amino acids. Looked up from germline, CDR1 is MNHEY and CDR2 is SMNVEV (reference sequence). As DNA, the CDR3 is TGTGCCAGCAGTTTAACGGTAGCGGGAGGGCGGGAGCAGTTCTTC. It yields the protein CASSLTVAGGREQFF.

This chain connects TRBV18 to TRBJ2-2; a weak D match, TRBD1 (5 bases). The CDR3 runs to 15 residues. Germline V CDR1 and CDR2: KGHSH, LQKENI. Trimming took 1 base from V and 3 from J, leaving 9 bases between them. The CDR3 coding sequence is TGTGCCAGCTCACCACAGCAGGGTGACACCGGGGAGCTGTTTTTT. Its translation: CASSPQQGDTGELFF. Full variable domain (remainder filled in from reference TRBV18 and TRBJ2-2): NAGVMQNPRHLVRRRGQEARLRCSPMKGHSHVYWYRQLPEEGLKFMVYLQKENIIDESGMPKERFSAEFPKEGPSILRIQQVVRGDSAAYFCASSPQQGDTGELFFGEGSRLTVL.

V and J are TRBV4-3 and TRBJ2-2; D uncertain. This CDR3 contains 13 residues. CDR1 is LGHNA and CDR2 is YSLEER in the germline V gene. Trimming removed 4 bases from V and 4 bases from J, with 7 bases in between. The DNA for the CDR3 is TGCGCCAGCAGCCGCCCTATCACCGGGGAGCTGTTTTTT. This encodes CASSRPITGELFF.

This rearrangement joins TRBV11-2 to TRBJ2-3; D unclear. Trimming took off 1 base at V and 2 bases at J, with 7 bases between the two ends. The V gene's germline CDR1 is SGHAT and CDR2 FQNNGV. This CDR3 comprises 14 residues. CDR3 residues: CASSLGGYTDTQYF. CDR3 sequence (DNA): TGTGCCAGCAGCTTAGGAGGTTACACAGATACGCAGTATTTT.

V is TRBV11-1 and J is TRBJ2-1; D is unresolved. Germline lookup yields CDR1 SGHAT and CDR2 FQDESV (reference sequence). The CDR3 contains 12 residues. Trimming took 5 bases from V and 8 from J, leaving 10 bases between them. The CDR3 DNA reads as TGTGCCAGCAGCCCGCGCGTGTATGAGCAGTTCTTC. The encoded protein is CASSPRVYEQFF.

The chain uses TRBV30 and TRBJ2-2; D not resolved. The germline V gene has CDR1 GTSNPN and CDR2 SVGIG (reference sequence). The CDR3 is made up of 12 amino acids. The ends were cut back, 2 bases at V and 6 bases at J, with 7 bases in the middle. CDR3 protein: CAWSSRPGELFF. CDR3 coding DNA: TGTGCCTGGAGTAGCAGGCCCGGGGAGCTGTTTTTT.

The V gene is TRBV24-1, the J gene TRBJ2-7; tentative D call: TRBD1 (7 bases). V was trimmed by 8 bases and J by 4 bases, leaving 20 bases between them. In germline, CDR1 is KGHDR, CDR2 SFDVKD. The CDR3 runs 15 residues. The CDR3 DNA follows: TGTGCCACCATCTTTCCTAGCCAGGGGGGATACGAGCAGTACTTC. Its protein product is CATIFPSQGGYEQYF.

Worth noting for this clone: The junction departs from the called germline gene at one end, perhaps through a read error. The gene calls are TRBV7-3 and TRBJ1-1, with 8 positions matching TRBD1. Germline CDR1 is SGHTA and CDR2 is FQGTGA. The CDR3 loop spans 15 amino acids. The CDR3 region is CASSVTGGKNTEAFF. The CDR3 bases are TGTGCCAGCAGCGTAACAGGGGGTAAGAACACTGAAGCTTTCTTT.

V is TRBV18 and J is TRBJ2-2; 14 bases map to TRBD2. Germline V gene sequence: CDR1 KGHSH, CDR2 LQKENI. The trim removed 3 bases at V and 5 bases at J, leaving 8 bases unmatched. CDR3 length equals 18 residues. The CDR3 region has the DNA TGTGCCAGCTCACCCACCGGGACTAGCGGGAGTTGGACCGGGGAGCTGTTTTTT. It specifies CASSPTGTSGSWTGELFF. The full variable domain, with the rest looked up from reference TRBV18 and TRBJ2-2, is NAGVMQNPRHLVRRRGQEARLRCSPMKGHSHVYWYRQLPEEGLKFMVYLQKENIIDESGMPKERFSAEFPKEGPSILRIQQVVRGDSAAYFCASSPTGTSGSWTGELFFGEGSRLTVL.

This rearrangement joins TRBV15 to TRBJ2-1; 10 bases are a match to TRBD2. The trim removed 0 bases at V and 4 bases at J, leaving 6 bases unmatched. The germline CDR1 and CDR2 sequences are LNHNV and YYDKDF (reference sequence). This CDR3 region has 17 residues. CDR3 sequence (DNA): TGTGCCACCAGCAGAGATGGGGGAGCGGGAGGGTACAATGAGCAGTTCTTC. Its protein product is CATSRDGGAGGYNEQFF.

This clone has only a few counts. V usage is TRBV5-1 and J usage is TRBJ2-5; D gene ambiguous. V lost 2 bases, J lost 6 bases, and 14 bases lay in between. The CDR3 has 14 residues. CDR1 SGHRS and CDR2 YFSETQ come from the germline V gene. This CDR3 reads CASSLSGSSKTQYF. The DNA of the CDR3 is TGCGCCAGCAGCTTATCAGGTAGTTCCAAGACCCAGTACTTC.

V is TRBV6-2 or TRBV6-3 and J is TRBJ2-1; TRBD2 agrees at 10 bases. The CDR3 sequence is 16 residues long. Per germline, CDR1 MNHEY and CDR2 SVGEGT. J was trimmed by 1 base and V by 2 bases; bases with no gene match: 2. CDR3 region: CASSYGLAESYNEQFF. CDR3 nucleotide sequence: TGTGCCAGCAGTTACGGACTAGCGGAATCCTACAATGAGCAGTTCTTC.

The V call is TRBV30, the J call TRBJ1-6; 7 nucleotides line up with TRBD1. Germline V lookup: CDR1 GTSNPN, CDR2 SVGIG (reference sequence). The CDR3 length is 14 residues. V lost 3 bases, J lost 9 bases, and 8 bases stayed unmatched. This CDR3 is CAWSRQGSISPLHF. The CDR3 DNA follows: TGTGCCTGGAGCCGACAGGGATCTATTTCACCCCTCCACTTT.

This clone was seen only once. The rearrangement uses TRBV12-3 or TRBV12-4 and TRBJ2-1; 7 nucleotides agree with TRBD2. The CDR3 runs 13 residues. Trimming took 5 bases from V and 3 from J; bases not matched to a gene: 1. The CDR3 nucleotides are TGTGCCAGCAGTAGCGGGGTCTACAATGAGCAGTTCTTC. This sequence encodes CASSSGVYNEQFF.

The rearrangement links TRBV9 to TRBJ2-1, with 10 bases fitting TRBD2. The CDR3 extends over 16 amino acids. Germline V lookup: CDR1 SGDLS, CDR2 YYNGEE. V shed 3 bases and J 8 bases; nucleotides not matched to a gene: 11. CDR3 bases: TGTGCCAGCAGCGGAAGTCTAGCGGGAGAGTTGGATGAGCAGTTCTTC. It encodes CASSGSLAGELDEQFF.

This clone is labeled medium-sized. This chain joins TRBV2 and TRBJ1-5, with D possibly being TRBD1 (6 bases). Trimming left V 6 bases short and J 3 bases short, with 12 bases between. The CDR3 length is 14 residues. Per germline, CDR1 SNHLY and CDR2 FYNNEI. The CDR3 reads CASSDGQINQPQHF. DNA of the CDR3: TGTGCCAGCAGCGACGGACAGATCAATCAGCCCCAGCATTTT.

The chain has TRBV29-1 and TRBJ2-7, with 7 nucleotides matching TRBD1. Trimming removed 7 bases from V and 2 bases from J; junction bases left unmatched: 8. CDR1 SQVTM and CDR2 ANQGSEA come from the germline V gene. The CDR3 extends over 13 amino acids. In DNA form, the CDR3 reads TGCAGCGCCTTACAGGGGCACGCCTACGAGCAGTACTTC. Its protein is CSALQGHAYEQYF.

The J gene is TRBJ2-3, the V gene TRBV13; 9 nucleotides match TRBD2. CDR3 length: 14 amino acids. V shed 7 bases and J 0 bases; nucleotides not matched to a gene: 2. CDR1 and CDR2 from the germline V gene are PRHDT and FYEKMQ (reference sequence). CDR3 residues: CASTSGRSTDTQYF. Here the CDR3 DNA reads TGTGCCAGCACAAGCGGGAGGAGCACAGATACGCAGTATTTT.

The chain employs TRBV4-3 and TRBJ2-5, with D unclear. CDR1 is LGHNA and CDR2 is YSLEER in the germline V gene. The CDR3 loop spans 17 amino acids. V lost 1 base and J lost 0, with 15 bases in between. CDR3 sequence (DNA): TGCGCCAGCAGCCAAGCTGTTACAGTTCTGAACCAAGAGACCCAGTACTTC. Translation: CASSQAVTVLNQETQYF.

Remarks on this clone: Relative to the germline gene, one junction end is altered; a read error may explain this. The rearrangement links TRBV27 to TRBJ2-1, with D tentatively TRBD2 (6 bases). The CDR3 has 14 residues. The V gene's germline CDR1 is MNHEY and CDR2 SMNVEV (reference sequence). Here the CDR3 DNA reads TGTGCCAGCAGCTTATCCGCGGGAATCAATGAGCAGTTCTTC. It codes for CASSLSAGINEQFF.

This rearrangement joins TRBV2 to TRBJ2-7, with 9 bases lining up with TRBD1. The length of the CDR3 is 14 residues. J lost 3 bases, V lost 3 bases, and 3 bases had no gene match. CDR1 SNHLY and CDR2 FYNNEI come from the germline V gene. CDR3 DNA sequence: TGTGCCAGCAGTGAGGGGACAGGGAACTACGAGCAGTACTTC. Translated, it gives CASSEGTGNYEQYF. The entire variable domain, with the rest obtained from reference TRBV2 and TRBJ2-7, is as follows: EPEVTQTPSHQVTQMGQEVILRCVPISNHLYFYWYRQILGQKVEFLVSFYNNEISEKSEIFDDQFSVERPDGSNFTLKIRSTKLEDSAMYFCASSEGTGNYEQYFGPGTRLTVT.

The chain has TRBV12-3 or TRBV12-4 and TRBJ1-1, with D unclear. This CDR3 region has 13 residues. Trimming stripped 1 base from V and 3 bases from J, with 6 bases between. CDR3 loop: CASSLVSDTEAFF. The CDR3, as DNA: TGTGCCAGCAGTTTAGTGTCAGACACTGAAGCTTTCTTT.

The chain links TRBV30 to TRBJ1-2; 7 nucleotides match TRBD1. The CDR3 contains 15 residues. J gave up 4 bases and V 0 bases, and 8 bases lay outside the gene matches. The V gene's germline CDR1 is GTSNPN and CDR2 SVGIG (reference sequence). CDR3 in amino acids: CAWSVTGAAGYGYTF. CDR3 in DNA: TGTGCCTGGAGTGTAACAGGGGCCGCAGGCTATGGCTACACCTTC.

The CDR3 DNA follows: TGTGCCAGCAGTTTATATGCGGGCGGTTACAATGAGCAGTTCTTC. This codes for CASSLYAGGYNEQFF. V usage is TRBV27 and J usage is TRBJ2-1; tentatively, D is TRBD2 (5 bases). This CDR3 region has 15 residues. The germline CDR1 and CDR2 sequences are MNHEY and SMNVEV (reference sequence). V dropped 1 base and J dropped 4 bases, with 11 bases sitting between them.

This sequence joins TRBV28 and TRBJ2-5; tentative D call: TRBD2 (6 bases). Trimming took 6 bases from V and 5 from J, leaving 16 bases between them. The CDR3 is made up of 14 amino acids. CDR1 is MDHEN and CDR2 is SYDVKM in the germline V gene. As DNA, the CDR3 is TGTGCCAGCAGACCCAACTGGGGGGTGGAGACCCAGTACTTC. Amino acid sequence: CASRPNWGVETQYF.

V and J are TRBV30 and TRBJ1-2; 9 nucleotides align to TRBD1. J gave up 8 bases and V 5 bases, and 6 bases lay outside the gene matches. Germline values: CDR1 GTSNPN, CDR2 SVGIG (reference sequence). CDR3 length: 12 amino acids. The CDR3 sequence is CAWGTGHGGYTF. In DNA, the CDR3 is TGTGCCTGGGGGACAGGGCATGGGGGCTACACCTTC.

This clone appeared a single time. The V call is TRBV5-1, the J call TRBJ2-2; possibly TRBD1 for D (6 bases). From germline, CDR1 is SGHRS and CDR2 YFSETQ. V lost 4 bases and J 5 bases, leaving 12 bases between the germline ends. The CDR3 contains 14 residues. This CDR3 reads CASSSNTGTGELFF. In nucleotides, the CDR3 is TGCGCCAGCAGCAGCAACACAGGGACCGGGGAGCTGTTTTTT.

The chain combines TRBV11-3 with TRBJ2-3, with a possible D match to TRBD2 (5 bases). The CDR3 spans 14 residues. Trimming shortened V by 4 bases and J by 1 base, and 9 bases separated the two germline ends. The V gene's germline CDR1 is SGHNT and CDR2 YENEEA. The CDR3 loop reads CASSSRAGTDTQYF. In DNA form, the CDR3 reads TGTGCCAGCAGCTCAAGAGCGGGCACAGATACGCAGTATTTT. Filled out from reference TRBV11-3 and TRBJ2-3, the complete variable domain reads EAGVVQSPRYKIIEKKQPVAFWCNPISGHNTLYWYLQNLGQGPELLIRYENEEAVDDSQLPKDRFSAERLKGVDSTLKIQPAELGDSAVYLCASSSRAGTDTQYFGPGTRLTVL.

The rearrangement joins TRBV7-2 to TRBJ2-7, with D tentatively TRBD1 (6 bases). The CDR3 has 14 residues. Germline lookup yields CDR1 SGHTA and CDR2 FQGNSA. V was shortened by 4 bases and J by 3 bases, with 13 bases between the two germline ends. The CDR3 DNA reads TGTGCCAGCAGCTCGGTAACAGGGCTCTACGAGCAGTACTTC. This codes for CASSSVTGLYEQYF.

The chain uses TRBV5-1 and TRBJ2-1; D is ambiguous. The ends were cut back, 0 bases at V and 7 bases at J, with 5 bases in the middle. Germline loops: CDR1 SGHRS, CDR2 YFSETQ. The CDR3 length is 12 residues. The CDR3 nucleotides read TGCGCCAGCAGCTTGGCCACTAATGAGCAGTTCTTC. Translation gives CASSLATNEQFF.

This clone was recorded only once. V is TRBV12-3 or TRBV12-4 and J is TRBJ2-1; 10 bases line up with TRBD2. The trim removed 7 bases at V and 7 bases at J, leaving 4 bases unmatched. The CDR3 has 13 amino acids. The CDR3 region has the DNA TGTGCCAGCACCGGACTAGCGGAGAATGAGCAGTTCTTC. Translating gives CASTGLAENEQFF.